The 28 T cell receptor beta chains below come from one sample, sequenced in a study of CD4+ T cells in melanoma. The protocol was immunoSEQ multiplex PCR, while the TCRdb copy is restricted to in-frame clones and leaves out a portion. The sample carries about 140,000 clones, 80% to 95% recorded once. These receptors came from a human donor with melanoma.

J is TRBJ1-2 and V is TRBV7-2; D might be TRBD1 (5 bases). The CDR3 spans 17 residues. Germline V gene data show CDR1 as SGHTA and CDR2 as FQGNSA. Trimming left V 5 bases short and J 6 bases short, with 25 bases between. This CDR3 is CASSGGGMGRIVHGYTF. Here the CDR3 DNA reads TGTGCCAGCAGCGGGGGGGGGATGGGTCGGATTGTACATGGCTACACCTTC.

The rearrangement joins TRBV7-3 to TRBJ2-7; D may match TRBD1 or TRBD2 (6 bases each). Germline lookup yields CDR1 SGHTA and CDR2 FQGTGA. The V and J ends lost 6 bases and 5 bases respectively, with 17 bases between them. The CDR3 loop spans 14 amino acids. CDR3 region: CASRLGSGANEQYF. In DNA form, the CDR3 reads TGTGCCAGCAGGTTGGGATCGGGGGCCAACGAGCAGTACTTC.

The CDR3 protein is CASQPGTVQETQYF. The CDR3 region has the DNA TGCGCCAGTCAACCGGGGACAGTTCAAGAGACCCAGTACTTC. The V call is TRBV5-1, the J call TRBJ2-5; 7 bases are a match to TRBD1. Germline V lookup: CDR1 SGHRS, CDR2 YFSETQ. CDR3 length: 14 amino acids. J gave up 2 bases and V 8 bases, and 9 bases lay outside the gene matches.

This rearrangement joins TRBV5-5 to TRBJ2-1; TRBD2 matches at 10 bases. V lost 1 base and J lost 4; bases outside the gene matches: 5. The CDR3 has 16 amino acids. Germline V CDR1 and CDR2: SGHKS, YYEKEE (reference sequence). The CDR3 bases are TGTGCCAGCAGCTTGTTGTCTAGCGGGGGTTACAATGAGCAGTTCTTC. Amino acids: CASSLLSSGGYNEQFF.

This chain uses TRBV7-2 with TRBJ2-2; the match to TRBD2 covers 7 bases. V dropped 5 bases and J dropped 1; count of bases not matched to a gene: 7. The CDR3 is 16 amino acids. CDR1 is SGHTA, CDR2 FQGNSA, per germline. Here the CDR3 reads CASSLSTGGNTGELFF. CDR3 DNA sequence: TGTGCCAGCAGCCTGAGTACGGGGGGGAACACCGGGGAGCTGTTTTTT.

The chain has TRBV5-6 and TRBJ2-3, with D perhaps TRBD2 (7 bases). CDR3 length: 15 amino acids. V lost 2 bases to trimming and J lost 9 bases, with 19 bases between them. Looked up from germline, CDR1 is SGHDT and CDR2 is YYEEEE. This CDR3 is CASSLQAGRGGTQYF. CDR3 nucleotides: TGTGCCAGCAGCTTACAAGCGGGGCGTGGGGGCACGCAGTATTTT.

The chain is built from TRBV7-8 and TRBJ1-5; possibly TRBD1 for D (5 bases). The V gene lost 3 bases and the J gene lost 0 bases, with 12 bases spanning the gap. Germline V CDR1 and CDR2: SGHVS, FQNEAQ. CDR3 length equals 16 residues. CDR3 residues: CASSLDKRNSNQPQHF. The CDR3 nucleotides are TGTGCCAGCAGCTTGGACAAGAGAAATAGCAATCAGCCCCAGCATTTT.

This clone was detected once. Its ends do not fully match the called genes, so a read error is possible. J is TRBJ1-6 and V is TRBV5-6; possible D gene TRBD1, 5 bases. The CDR3 loop spans 13 amino acids. From germline, CDR1 is SGHDT and CDR2 YYEEEE. For the CDR3, the DNA is TGTGCCAGCAGCCTGGGACGGAATTCTCCCCTCCACTTT. Its protein is CASSLGRNSPLHF.

The V gene is TRBV11-3, the J gene TRBJ1-3, with TRBD1 as a possible D gene (6 bases). The CDR3 length is 14 residues. Trimming shortened V by 4 bases and J by 5 bases, and 12 bases separated the two germline ends. From germline, CDR1 is SGHNT and CDR2 YENEEA. CDR3 coding DNA: TGTGCCAGCAGCTCGAAGGGGGAGAGAAACACCATATATTTT. It yields the protein CASSSKGERNTIYF.

The V gene is TRBV7-9, the J gene TRBJ2-5, with D perhaps matching TRBD2 (7 bases). This CDR3 is 14 amino acids long. Germline loops: CDR1 SEHNR, CDR2 FQNEAQ (reference sequence). V was shortened by 7 bases and J by 5 bases, with 17 bases between the two germline ends. CDR3 nucleotide sequence: TGTGCCAGCAACGCCGCGGGGGCCCAGGAGACCCAGTACTTC. Protein: CASNAAGAQETQYF.

V and J are TRBV11-2 and TRBJ2-1; tentatively, D is TRBD2 (6 bases). Trimming shortened V by 1 base and J by 9 bases, and 10 bases separated the two germline ends. The CDR3 spans 13 residues. Germline loops: CDR1 SGHAT, CDR2 FQNNGV. The DNA for the CDR3 is TGTGCCAGCAGCTTAGCCGGTAGCGGTGAGCAGTTCTTC. Protein product: CASSLAGSGEQFF. The full variable domain, its missing parts supplied by reference TRBV11-2 and TRBJ2-1, is EAGVAQSPRYKIIEKRQSVAFWCNPISGHATLYWYQQILGQGPKLLIQFQNNGVVDDSQLPKDRFSAERLKGVDSTLKIQPAKLEDSAVYLCASSLAGSGEQFFGPGTRLTVL.

The V gene is TRBV7-9, the J gene TRBJ2-7; 7 positions match TRBD2. With 0 bases clipped from V and 3 bases from J, the junction kept 5 bases outside the gene matches. CDR1 and CDR2 from the germline V gene are SEHNR and FQNEAQ (reference sequence). The CDR3 spans 15 residues. CDR3 in DNA: TGTGCCAGCAGCTTAGCTGGGGGGGGGAGCTACGAGCAGTACTTC. Residues: CASSLAGGGSYEQYF.

The chain uses TRBV7-3 and TRBJ2-3; 8 nucleotides align to TRBD2. The CDR3 has 17 residues. The junction had 10 bases not matched to a gene; V was cut back by 1 base and J by 4 bases. The V gene's germline CDR1 is SGHTA and CDR2 FQGTGA. This chain's CDR3 is CASSLNGLAGASDTQYF. In DNA form, the CDR3 reads TGTGCCAGCAGCTTAAATGGGCTAGCGGGTGCCTCAGATACGCAGTATTTT.

The V and J genes are TRBV11-2 and TRBJ1-1, with D unclear. The V gene lost 5 bases and the J gene lost 1 base, with 8 bases spanning the gap. The length of the CDR3 is 13 residues. The germline V gene encodes CDR1 SGHAT and CDR2 FQNNGV. For the CDR3, the DNA is TGTGCCAGCAGCGTGGACTGGAACACTGAAGCTTTCTTT. Translated: CASSVDWNTEAFF.

As regards this clone: The junction shows a germline mismatch at one end, possibly a read error. The gene calls are TRBV6-5 and TRBJ2-3; 8 positions agree with TRBD1. Germline CDR1 MNHEY, CDR2 SVGAGI. This CDR3 is built from 15 residues. The CDR3 DNA follows: TGTGCCAGCAGCTACTACTCTGGACAGGGAAATACGCAGTATTTT. It codes for CASSYYSGQGNTQYF.

The gene calls are TRBV19 and TRBJ1-1; D remains ambiguous. Per germline, CDR1 LNHDA and CDR2 SQIVND (reference sequence). This CDR3 has 14 residues. Trimming left V 7 bases short and J 2 bases short, with 14 bases between. DNA for the CDR3: TGTGCCAGTACGATTGGAGGTGAAAACACTGAAGCTTTCTTT. Its protein is CASTIGGENTEAFF.

This rearrangement joins TRBV19 to TRBJ1-5, with no clear D. Trimming shortened V by 3 bases and J by 1 base, and 7 bases separated the two germline ends. CDR3 length: 14 amino acids. Germline lookup yields CDR1 LNHDA and CDR2 SQIVND (reference sequence). The CDR3 nucleotides are TGTGCCAGTAGTATGATCCGGAGCAATCAGCCCCAGCATTTT. Protein sequence: CASSMIRSNQPQHF.

This clone was seen a few times. J is TRBJ1-2 and V is TRBV4-1; D call uncertain. Germline V CDR1 and CDR2: MGHRA, YSYEKL. The CDR3 totals 14 residues. V lost 1 base and J lost 4, with 10 bases in between. The CDR3 DNA is TGCGCCAGCAGCCAAGGGTCATACTTCTATGGCTACACCTTC. Translation gives CASSQGSYFYGYTF.

The chain employs TRBV11-3 and TRBJ1-5; 7 bases are shared with TRBD1. CDR3 size: 16 residues. V dropped 1 base and J dropped 6; count of bases not matched to a gene: 9. The germline V gene encodes CDR1 SGHNT and CDR2 YENEEA. The CDR3 coding sequence is TGTGCCAGCAGCTTAGTAAGAGCAGGGGGTGGTCAGCCCCAGCATTTT. This translates into CASSLVRAGGGQPQHF.

The V gene is TRBV11-2, the J gene TRBJ1-3; D call uncertain. Deletions cut 2 bases from V and 9 bases from J, with 23 bases between. Germline V gene sequence: CDR1 SGHAT, CDR2 FQNNGV. The CDR3 is 17 residues long. CDR3 in DNA: TGTGCCAGCAGCTTACTCGGAGCCGGCGGGGATCGGAGCACCATATATTTT. Translated, it gives CASSLLGAGGDRSTIYF.

The genes are TRBV6-6 and TRBJ2-7, with TRBD1 matching over 7 bases. The CDR3 consists of 14 residues. Trimming took 2 bases from V and 7 from J; bases not matched to a gene: 8. From germline, CDR1 is MNHNY and CDR2 SVGAGI (reference sequence). In DNA, the CDR3 is TGTGCCAGCAGTTACCAGACAGGGCTAAGGGAGCAGTACTTC. It specifies CASSYQTGLREQYF.

The CDR3 reads CAWSVTGLMNTEAFF. The CDR3, as DNA: TGTGCCTGGAGTGTGACAGGCCTTATGAACACTGAAGCTTTCTTT. This sequence joins TRBV30 and TRBJ1-1; D is perhaps TRBD1 (6 bases). The CDR3 has 15 residues. Between the trimmed V and J ends, which lost 0 bases and 0 bases, there was a span of 11 bases. Per germline, CDR1 GTSNPN and CDR2 SVGIG (reference sequence).

In DNA, the CDR3 is TGTGCCAGCAGTTTCCCGGGACAGCACAATGAGCAGTTCTTC. Translated, it gives CASSFPGQHNEQFF. The chain uses TRBV6-6 and TRBJ2-1; 7 nucleotides agree with TRBD1. Trimming took 4 bases from V and 5 from J; bases not matched to a gene: 5. This CDR3 is built from 14 residues. Germline CDR1 and CDR2: MNHNY and SVGAGI (reference sequence).

This CDR3 is CASPTSPAADTQYF. In DNA, the CDR3 is TGTGCCAGCCCGACTAGCCCGGCCGCAGATACGCAGTATTTT. The chain joins TRBV2 to TRBJ2-3, with 7 bases identical to TRBD2. CDR3 length equals 14 residues. Germline V gene data show CDR1 as SNHLY and CDR2 as FYNNEI. V gave up 8 bases and J gave up 4 bases; unmatched junction bases: 9.

The CDR3 sequence: CASKTDTDTQYF. The CDR3, as DNA: TGTGCCAGTAAGACCGACACGGATACCCAGTACTTC. The J gene is TRBJ2-5, the V gene TRBV2; D gene uncertain. Germline CDR1 and CDR2: SNHLY and FYNNEI. Trimming left V 9 bases short and J 8 bases short, with 16 bases between. The CDR3 length is 12 residues.

This clone was observed a single time. The CDR3 spells CASSKSGYEQYF. Here the CDR3 DNA reads TGTGCCAGCAGTAAGTCAGGCTACGAGCAGTACTTC. The chain uses TRBV2 and TRBJ2-7; D remains ambiguous. The germline CDR1 and CDR2 sequences are SNHLY and FYNNEI. Between the trimmed V and J ends, which lost 5 bases and 3 bases, there was a span of 8 bases. CDR3 length equals 12 residues.

The chain links TRBV5-4 to TRBJ2-3, with D perhaps TRBD2 (6 bases). Trimming pared 1 base from V and 3 bases from J, leaving 9 bases between. CDR1 and CDR2 (germline): SGHNT, YYREEE (reference sequence). This CDR3 comprises 14 residues. As DNA, the CDR3 is TGTGCCAGCAGCTTGACTAGCCGGACAGATACGCAGTATTTT. Translation gives CASSLTSRTDTQYF.

This clone was seen once. The rearrangement links TRBV12-2 to TRBJ1-1; the D call of TRBD1 is as the table states it, not checked on the DNA. TRBV12-2 is reported as a pseudogene. The CDR3 totals 16 residues. CDR3 protein: CASQASPTQGVSEAFF. DNA of the CDR3: TGTGCAAGCCAGGCATCTCCCACGCAGGGCGTCTCTGAAGCTTTCTTT.